The clone carrying this T cell receptor beta chain was seen only once. An end of the junction differs from the germline gene, which may be a read error. The data were taken from a study of control samples from healthy donors and cancer patients. Germline V gene data show CDR1 as SGHAT and CDR2 as FQNNGV. The CDR3 has 13 amino acids. Libraries were prepared by immunoSEQ multiplex PCR; TCRdb keeps only in-frame clonotypes and omits some of them. Counted here are tens of thousands of clones, 90% occurring once; the ten biggest clones make up approximately 6%. The TCR was taken from a man in his 60s with colorectal cancer. The chain uses TRBV11-2 and TRBJ1-2; D gene ambiguous. The sequenced sample was PBMCs. The CDR3 region has the DNA TGTGCCAGCAGCGTAGACTTCCGTTATGGCTACACCTTC. Translation gives CASSVDFRYGYTF. Full variable domain (outside the CDR3, taken from reference TRBV11-2 and TRBJ1-2): EAGVAQSPRYKIIEKRQSVAFWCNPISGHATLYWYQQILGQGPKLLIQFQNNGVVDDSQLPKDRFSAERLKGVDSTLKIQPAKLEDSAVYLCASSVDFRYGYTFGSGTRLTVV.